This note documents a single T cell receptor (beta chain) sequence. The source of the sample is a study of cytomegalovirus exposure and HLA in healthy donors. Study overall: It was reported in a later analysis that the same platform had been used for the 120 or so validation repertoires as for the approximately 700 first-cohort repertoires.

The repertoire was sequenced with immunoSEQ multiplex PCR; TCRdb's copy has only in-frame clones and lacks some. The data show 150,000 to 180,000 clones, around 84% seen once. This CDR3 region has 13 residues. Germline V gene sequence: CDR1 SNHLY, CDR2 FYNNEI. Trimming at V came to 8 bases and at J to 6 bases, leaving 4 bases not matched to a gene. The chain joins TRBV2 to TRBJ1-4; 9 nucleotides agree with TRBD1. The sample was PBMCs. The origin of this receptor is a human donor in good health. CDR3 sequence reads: CASGTGLYEKLFF. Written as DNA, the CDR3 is TGTGCCAGCGGGACAGGGCTATATGAAAAACTGTTTTTT. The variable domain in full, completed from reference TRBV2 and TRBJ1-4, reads EPEVTQTPSHQVTQMGQEVILRCVPISNHLYFYWYRQILGQKVEFLVSFYNNEISEKSEIFDDQFSVERPDGSNFTLKIRSTKLEDSAMYFCASGTGLYEKLFFGSGTQLSVL.